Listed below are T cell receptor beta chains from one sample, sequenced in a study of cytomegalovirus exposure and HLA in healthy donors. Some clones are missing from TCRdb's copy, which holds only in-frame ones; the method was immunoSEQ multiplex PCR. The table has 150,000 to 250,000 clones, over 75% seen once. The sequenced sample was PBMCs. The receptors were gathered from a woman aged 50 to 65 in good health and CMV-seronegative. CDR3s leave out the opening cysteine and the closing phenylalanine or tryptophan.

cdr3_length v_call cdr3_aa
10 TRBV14 ASSQGAQPQH
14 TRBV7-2 ASSSTVGKQRTPLH
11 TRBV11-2 ASSLTGGNGYT
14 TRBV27 ASTRTSGTPRHEQY
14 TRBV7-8 ASSLEGQGFNQPQH
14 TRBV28 ASSSTGETHTDTQY
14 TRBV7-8 ASSYNTGTGLGKLF
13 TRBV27 ASTPQASGRNEQF
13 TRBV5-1 ASSVTGQRSTEAF
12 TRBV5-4 ASRAETGVREQY
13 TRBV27 ASSSKTSGRSEQF
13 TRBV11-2 ASSYPGTGGYEQY
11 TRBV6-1 ASSERGNQPQH
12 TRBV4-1 ASSQAGKFQPQH
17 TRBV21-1 ASSKTQPFGRAPYNEQF
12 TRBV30 AWSVRRGGDTQY
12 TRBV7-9 ASMGDRPKEKLF
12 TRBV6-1 ASKLTGGTTEAF
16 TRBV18 ASLPKGLAGGSYNEQF
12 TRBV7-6 ASSLDRGNEKLF